This T cell receptor (beta chain) was identified in a study of blood T cell repertoires in COVID-19. The V end lost 3 bases, the J end lost 0 bases, and 18 bases lay between the germline ends. CDR3 length: 17 amino acids. The germline CDR1 and CDR2 sequences are ENHRY and SYGVKD. The protocol was immunoSEQ multiplex PCR, while the TCRdb copy is restricted to in-frame clones and leaves out a portion. The table includes roughly 66,000 clones, roughly four fifths detected once. The origin of this receptor is an older woman with acute or convalescent COVID-19. The sequencing input was peripheral blood. J is TRBJ2-7 and V is TRBV10-3, with D possibly TRBD1 on 6 matching bases. The CDR3 sequence: CAISDGGLDSSSYEQYF. The CDR3 DNA reads TGTGCCATCAGTGATGGAGGCCTGGACAGCTCCTCCTACGAGCAGTACTTC.